This T cell receptor (beta chain) came from a study of tumor and adjacent non-tumor tissue in lung cancer. TCRbeta libraries were built with three rounds of nested PCR, modified from ARM-PCR. TCRdb redid the calling of the multiplex PCR reads with MiXCR, one entry per CDR3 protein. The sample holds approximately 120,000 distinct CDR3 sequences; over 65% are singletons and the top ten take 13%. Of note for this clonotype: No antigen is known for it. A much larger clone differs by one base, so this may be a read error.

General study findings and limits: Tumor TCR diversity, when higher, was linked to shorter survival.

The length of the CDR3 is 16 residues. Germline CDR1 MGHRA, CDR2 YSYEKL. The V gene end was trimmed by 7 bases and the J gene end by 5 bases; junction bases not matched to a gene: 13. This sample's RNA came from whole unsorted tissue. The chain joins TRBV4-1 to TRBJ2-2, with 7 bases matching TRBD2. The sequencing input was lung tumor tissue. The TCR was taken from a man aged 30 to 45 with non-small cell lung cancer. The CDR3 protein is CASNPRGEGRTGELFF. The CDR3 nucleotides are TGCGCCAGCAACCCCCGGGGGGAGGGAAGGACCGGGGAGCTGTTTTTT.